The next 19 T cell receptor beta chains were all read from a single sample in a study of blood T cells in healthy people across ages. Next came a second PCR, run for about 6 to 12 cycles, which used a sample-barcoded 5' primer along with a J-beta primer mix. Via MiXCR, TCRdb re-called the 5' RACE reads, giving one row per CDR3 protein. The sample shows about 640,000 distinct CDR3 sequences, about 54% of them seen only once. The sequenced material came from blood. These receptors originate from a man aged 55-75 years in good health.

The CDR3 nucleotides are TGCAGTGCTAGGGGACTAGTGGGGGCTATAACTAACAATGAGCAGTTCTTC. This sequence encodes CSARGLVGAITNNEQFF. V gene TRBV20-1 combines with J gene TRBJ2-1; 8 bases are a match to TRBD2. The junction had 15 bases not matched to a gene; V was cut back by 3 bases and J by 5 bases. This CDR3 has 17 residues. The germline V gene has CDR1 DFQATT and CDR2 SNEGSKA (reference sequence).

The rearrangement links TRBV7-2 to TRBJ1-4; D gene uncertain. Germline values: CDR1 SGHTA, CDR2 FQGNSA. The V end lost 5 bases, the J end lost 4 bases, and 8 bases lay between the germline ends. This CDR3 has 13 residues. The CDR3 region has the DNA TGTGCCAGCAGCCCCAGGAATAATGAAAAACTGTTTTTT. Its protein is CASSPRNNEKLFF.

This clonotype was recorded a few times. The chain has TRBV29-1 and TRBJ2-7, with 8 nucleotides matching TRBD1. The CDR3 consists of 11 residues. Unmatched junction bases numbered 1, after V lost 5 bases and J lost 4 bases. CDR1 is SQVTM, CDR2 ANQGSEA, per germline. The CDR3 DNA sequence: TGCAGCGTTCAGGGGGCTTACGAGCAGTACTTC. It codes for CSVQGAYEQYF.

The rearrangement joins TRBV29-1 to TRBJ1-2, with a possible D match to TRBD1 (6 bases). V lost 3 bases and J lost 3, with 14 bases in between. CDR1 is SQVTM and CDR2 is ANQGSEA in the germline V gene. This CDR3 has 14 residues. This CDR3 reads CSVDVWGRYYGYTF. CDR3 coding DNA: TGCAGCGTTGACGTCTGGGGGCGCTACTATGGCTACACCTTC.

The chain carries TRBV11-2 and TRBJ2-3; weak D call: TRBD1 (7 bases). The CDR3 is made up of 16 amino acids. Germline loops: CDR1 SGHAT, CDR2 FQNNGV. Trimming took off 1 base at V and 1 base at J, with 12 bases between the two ends. The DNA for the CDR3 is TGTGCCAGCAGCTTAGCGGGCAGGGGGGGCACAGATACGCAGTATTTT. This sequence encodes CASSLAGRGGTDTQYF.

The V and J genes are TRBV6-6 and TRBJ2-2, with D perhaps being TRBD1 or TRBD2 (6 bases each). V was cut by 2 bases and J by 6 bases, with 13 bases left in between. Germline assignment: CDR1 MNHNY and CDR2 SVGAGI (reference sequence). CDR3 size: 15 residues. The CDR3 DNA sequence: TGTGCCAGCAGTTACCGCGCAGGGGAGGCCGGGGAGCTGTTTTTT. Amino acids: CASSYRAGEAGELFF.

The rearrangement links TRBV29-1 to TRBJ1-1, with 10 bases matching TRBD1. This CDR3 comprises 13 residues. Germline V gene lookup returns CDR1 SQVTM and CDR2 ANQGSEA. The ends lost 7 bases at V and 3 bases at J; junction bases unmatched: 5. Written as DNA, the CDR3 is TGCAGCGCCGGACAGGGGGTTTACACTGAAGCTTTCTTT. Protein product: CSAGQGVYTEAFF.

The chain has TRBV6-5 and TRBJ1-6; D uncertain. Per germline, CDR1 MNHEY and CDR2 SVGAGI. The CDR3 sequence is 15 residues long. V shed 6 bases and J shed 6 bases, with 15 bases lying between them. The CDR3 bases are TGTGCCAGCAGACCCCCACAGATATTTAATTCACCCCTCCACTTT. Its translation: CASRPPQIFNSPLHF.

Only one count was recorded for this clonotype. The J gene is TRBJ2-3, the V gene TRBV20-1; TRBD2 matches 14 bases. Germline loops: CDR1 DFQATT, CDR2 SNEGSKA (reference sequence). This CDR3 has 16 residues. The J segment lost 0 bases and the V segment lost 7 bases, leaving 6 bases of the junction unmatched. The CDR3 region is CSGGTSGGASTDTQYF. CDR3 DNA sequence: TGCAGTGGGGGGACTAGCGGGGGTGCTAGCACAGATACGCAGTATTTT.

The chain recombines TRBV5-1 with TRBJ2-3, with D hard to call. The CDR3 runs 15 residues. Germline V lookup: CDR1 SGHRS, CDR2 YFSETQ. V lost 2 bases and J 1 base, leaving 11 bases between the germline ends. The CDR3 loop is CASSFEEPRTDTQYF. The CDR3 region has the DNA TGCGCCAGCAGCTTTGAAGAACCTCGCACAGATACGCAGTATTTT.

This clonotype appeared a few times. V usage is TRBV12-3 or TRBV12-4 and J usage is TRBJ1-2, with 8 bases that match TRBD1. J lost 3 bases, V lost 5 bases, and 2 bases had no gene match. There are 13 residues in the CDR3. CDR3: CASSAGQDYGYTF. CDR3 DNA: TGTGCCAGCAGTGCGGGACAGGACTATGGCTACACCTTC.

This clonotype was seen a few times. The chain employs TRBV4-1 and TRBJ2-1, with 12 nucleotides matching TRBD2. Germline V gene sequence: CDR1 MGHRA, CDR2 YSYEKL. The V and J ends lost 1 base and 2 bases, in that order; junction bases with no gene match: 3. The CDR3 length is 17 residues. In DNA form, the CDR3 reads TGCGCCAGCAGCCAAGGTGGGACTAGCGGGCCCTACAATGAGCAGTTCTTC. Protein sequence: CASSQGGTSGPYNEQFF.

The chain carries TRBV20-1 and TRBJ1-1; no firm D call. The CDR3 contains 15 residues. V gave up 1 base and J gave up 0 bases, with 12 bases separating them. Germline CDR1 reads DFQATT; CDR2 reads SNEGSKA (reference sequence). This chain's CDR3 is CSARGIEALNTEAFF. The CDR3 DNA is TGCAGTGCTAGAGGAATCGAGGCCCTGAACACTGAAGCTTTCTTT.

This chain links TRBV5-5 with TRBJ1-1; possible D gene TRBD1, 6 bases. Trimming took off 4 bases at V and 6 bases at J, with 19 bases between the two ends. There are 15 residues in the CDR3. Germline CDR1 reads SGHKS; CDR2 reads YYEKEE (reference sequence). The CDR3 here is CASSPSWGRRPEAFF. The CDR3 DNA reads as TGTGCCAGCAGCCCTAGCTGGGGGCGCCGACCTGAAGCTTTCTTT.

The chain employs TRBV6-5 and TRBJ1-5; D gene ambiguous. The CDR3 sequence is 14 residues long. Germline assignment: CDR1 MNHEY and CDR2 SVGAGI. V was cut by 0 bases and J by 4 bases, with 7 bases left in between. CDR3 protein: CASSYSGVNQPQHF. CDR3 bases: TGTGCCAGCAGTTACTCCGGGGTTAATCAGCCCCAGCATTTT.

The chain uses TRBV15 and TRBJ2-1; D may match TRBD1 or TRBD2 (5 bases each). The CDR3 runs 14 residues. V was pared by 5 bases and J by 2 bases, with 10 bases between. The germline V gene encodes CDR1 LNHNV and CDR2 YYDKDF (reference sequence). CDR3 nucleotide sequence: TGTGCCACCAGCTGGCAGGGACCCTACAATGAGCAGTTCTTC. Protein sequence: CATSWQGPYNEQFF.

On this clonotype: This sequence may be a read error, since a much larger clone differs from it by one base. In DNA form, the CDR3 reads TGTGCCAGCAGCTTATCGGCAAGTCAAGAGACCCAGTACTTC. Its protein is CASSLSASQETQYF. The chain joins TRBV7-2 to TRBJ2-5, with D unresolved. Trimming stripped 2 bases from V and 2 bases from J, with 9 bases between. The CDR3 is made up of 14 amino acids. In germline, CDR1 is SGHTA, CDR2 FQGNSA. Filled out from reference TRBV7-2 and TRBJ2-5, the complete variable domain reads GAGVSQSPSNKVTEKGKDVELRCDPISGHTALYWYRQSLGQGLEFLIYFQGNSAPDKSGLPSDRFSAERTGGSVSTLTIQRTQQEDSAVYLCASSLSASQETQYFGPGTRLLVL.

This rearrangement joins TRBV7-6 to TRBJ2-7; TRBD1 might be the D (6 bases). Germline V CDR1 and CDR2: SGHVS, FNYEAQ. V gave up 2 bases and J gave up 3 bases, with 11 bases separating them. This CDR3 region has 14 residues. CDR3 region: CASSLIEDSYEQYF. As DNA, the CDR3 is TGTGCCAGCAGCTTAATTGAGGACAGCTACGAGCAGTACTTC. Looking up the rest from reference TRBV7-6 and TRBJ2-7 gives the full variable domain: GAGVSQSPRYKVTKRGQDVALRCDPISGHVSLYWYRQALGQGPEFLTYFNYEAQQDKSGLPNDRFSAERPEGSISTLTIQRTEQRDSAMYRCASSLIEDSYEQYFGPGTRLTVT.

There are a few counts of this clonotype. The genes are TRBV27 and TRBJ1-1; tentative D call: TRBD1 (5 bases). This CDR3 region has 15 residues. Per germline, CDR1 MNHEY and CDR2 SMNVEV (reference sequence). Trimming took 5 bases from V and 1 from J, leaving 14 bases between them. The CDR3, as DNA: TGTGCCAGCAGTGCTTCAGGGATTTGGAACACTGAAGCTTTCTTT. Encoded protein: CASSASGIWNTEAFF.